Below, one TCR beta chain is given with its context. The length of the CDR3 is 15 residues. Per the germline V gene, CDR1 is LGHNA and CDR2 is YSLEER. Trimming removed 0 bases from V and 8 bases from J, with 16 bases in between. The data derive from a study of blood T cell repertoires in COVID-19. Study context: Both acute and convalescent COVID-19 samples were obtained from the United States, Italy and Spain. Nucleic acid was either cDNA or gDNA, and it came from T cells, B-cell-depleted T cells, or PBMCs.

Per the study methods: Reference gene primer amplification gave estimated nucleated cell counts. Profiling relied on immunoSEQ multiplex PCR, and the TCRdb table lists in-frame clones only, not all of them. V and J calls and clone size are those listed in that table; D and trimming were worked out from the DNA. The sample lists approximately 85,000 clones, 90% occurring once. This clonotype originated in an elderly woman with active or convalescent COVID-19. The sequenced material came from peripheral blood. This sequence joins TRBV4-3 and TRBJ1-2, with D possibly being TRBD1 (5 bases). The CDR3 protein is CASSQEGESLGGYTF. In DNA, the CDR3 is TGCGCCAGCAGCCAAGAAGGGGAAAGCTTGGGAGGCTACACCTTC.